The rows below give T cell receptor beta chains drawn from one sample of a study of shared clonotypes between healthy human individuals. TCRdb keeps only in-frame clones here, not all; method: immunoSEQ multiplex PCR. The data contain over 1.5 million clones, about 98% of them singletons. The sequenced sample was naive CD4+ T cells sorted from blood. These receptors came from a man aged 25 to 40 in good health. Both conserved end residues are part of each CDR3. The D gene is left open where the match is weak. Part of the rows lack a size; the others show once, few, many or a class for expanded clones.

D gene,V gene,clone size,CDR3 protein
-,TRBV5-1,-,CASSLAGNEQFF
-,TRBV29-1,-,CSVVPVTQYF
-,TRBV7-9,-,CASSLGRDGTYEQYF
-,TRBV28,-,CASSFLGGAFTGELFF
-,TRBV6-5,-,CASTQGGEQYF
TRBD1,TRBV19,-,CASSQQGDGEQFF
TRBD2,TRBV11-3,-,CASSSGLAGGEQFF
-,TRBV28,-,CASSLASTGELFF
TRBD2,TRBV7-2,-,CASSPHRGVAGVMKTQYF
-,TRBV6-4,-,CASRDPLIGEQFF
-,TRBV19,-,CASSTHGGGATEAFF
TRBD1,TRBV10-3,-,CAISEFGQGPNTGELFF
TRBD1,TRBV6-5,-,CASSTDRDYGYTF
TRBD1,TRBV4-1,-,CASSQGQGHNTEAFF
-,TRBV5-1,-,CASSLYSGPLNTEAFF
TRBD1,TRBV11-2,-,CASSIRETGQGDNEQFF
-,TRBV28,-,CASSLSEIYGYTF
-,TRBV7-8,-,CASSLSRTKNNQPQHF
-,TRBV7-8,-,CASSLVSPSYEQYF
-,TRBV28,-,CASSLSREGDEKLFF
TRBD1,TRBV7-3,-,CASSLVDRAQQYF
-,TRBV2,-,CASSEYRGHRGINEQFF
-,TRBV19,-,CASSIVGTPRPGQPQHF
-,TRBV7-2,-,CASSLGSAAYNEQFF
TRBD2,TRBV28,once,CASGRGTWGRAGDEQYF
-,TRBV5-4,-,CASSAEMNSEGGTF
TRBD1,TRBV6-5,-,CASSYSGGLRSYEQYF
TRBD1,TRBV14,-,CASSPTGGSLSGQYF
-,TRBV5-1,-,CASSLAAGLKGYTF
TRBD2,TRBV4-1,-,CASSLASGNGNEQFF
-,TRBV27,-,CASAMIINEQFF
-,TRBV2,-,CASSGTGNEKLFF
TRBD1,TRBV18,-,CASSPSGGAYNEQFF
-,TRBV7-9,-,CASSLEGSEQFF
TRBD2,TRBV5-1,-,CASSFGAGELNEQFF
TRBD1,TRBV6-6,once,CASSISTGTGVDEKFF
TRBD2,TRBV5-1,-,CASRSLADLYNEQFF
-,TRBV5-1,-,CASSLQGNSNQPQHF
-,TRBV15,-,CATSRGTGEKLFF
-,TRBV4-3,-,CASSQDPGGAGNTIYF
-,TRBV11-2,once,CASSIQETQYF
-,TRBV5-5,-,CASSLSGTWAGELFF
TRBD1,TRBV5-1,-,CASSLIGQGATDTQYF